This TCR beta chain emerged from a study of blood T cell repertoires in COVID-19. Sequenced by immunoSEQ multiplex PCR; TCRdb stores in-frame clones only, minus some. The data contain some 70,000 clones, around 85% of them singletons. The CDR3 contains 14 residues. From germline, CDR1 is KGHDR and CDR2 SFDVKD. Between the trimmed V and J ends, which lost 8 bases and 5 bases, there was a span of 17 bases. The sequencing input was peripheral blood. The TCR comes from a man aged 40-55 years with COVID-19, enrolled during active disease. The rearrangement joins TRBV24-1 to TRBJ2-5; D might be TRBD2 (6 bases). CDR3 bases: TGTGCCACCAACGCCGGAGGGGTTTGGGAGACCCAGTACTTC. Its translation: CATNAGGVWETQYF.